A selection of T cell receptor beta chains follows, all from one sample in a study of sequential checkpoint blockade in melanoma. Method: immunoSEQ multiplex PCR; TCRdb's copy keeps in-frame clones and lacks some. Among about 19,000 clones listed, 65% to 75% were seen once. This specimen consisted of tumor tissue (inferred from file names), obtained from a patient given nivolumab and ipilimumab in sequence. These receptors were collected from a human donor with melanoma. The CDR3 runs from the conserved cysteine through the conserved F or W. The order of the fields is D gene, V gene, J gene, clone size, CDR3 protein, CDR3 DNA. A D gene is named only where the DNA matches it firmly. Size tells how often a clone was seen (once, few, many) or the class of an expanded clone, and some rows leave it out.

>NA|TRBV18|TRBJ1-1|NA
CASSPNSGSEAFF
TGTGCCAGCTCACCTAACTCCGGGTCTGAAGCTTTCTTT
>NA|TRBV7-7|TRBJ2-5|NA
CASSPPMKATSPYF
TGTGCCAGCAGCCCCCCAATGAAGGCGACTTCCCCGTACTTC
>NA|TRBV9|TRBJ1-1|NA
CASRPEGTTEAFF
TGTGCCAGCAGGCCCGAGGGGACCACTGAAGCTTTCTTT
>NA|TRBV2|TRBJ2-7|NA
CASILDSNSYEQYF
NA
>NA|TRBV27|TRBJ2-2|NA
CASSPLRAVNTGELFF
TGTGCCAGCAGTCCTCTGCGAGCGGTTAACACCGGGGAGCTGTTTTTT
>NA|TRBV29-1|TRBJ2-5|NA
CSVRASSETQYF
TGCAGCGTTAGGGCTAGTTCGGAGACCCAGTACTTC
>NA|TRBV5-1|TRBJ2-7|NA
CASSLTSLPDEQYF
TGCGCCAGCAGCTTGACCAGCCTCCCGGACGAGCAGTACTTC
>TRBD2|TRBV4-1|TRBJ2-7|medium-sized
CASSPTSGGTYEQYF
TGCGCCAGCAGCCCCACTAGCGGAGGGACCTACGAGCAGTACTTC
>TRBD1|TRBV23-1|TRBJ2-1|NA
CASSSSDRGSYNEQFF
TGCGCCAGCAGTTCATCCGACAGGGGCTCCTACAATGAGCAGTTCTTC
>TRBD1|TRBV19|TRBJ2-7|once
CASRPSGTGDYEQYF
TGTGCCAGTAGGCCCTCGGGGACAGGGGACTACGAGCAGTACTTC
>NA|TRBV19|TRBJ2-1|NA
CASSIESFPGEQFF
TGTGCCAGTAGTATAGAAAGCTTTCCGGGTGAGCAGTTCTTC
>NA|TRBV6-8|TRBJ2-1|few
CASSSQAPYNEQFF
TGTGCCAGCAGTTCGCAGGCGCCCTACAATGAGCAGTTCTTC
>TRBD1|TRBV11-1|TRBJ2-7|NA
CASSFPGTGMNEQYF
TGTGCCAGCAGCTTTCCCGGGACAGGGATGAACGAGCAGTACTTC
>TRBD1|TRBV16|TRBJ2-1|NA
CASGMGQVSGNEQFF
TGTGCTAGTGGGATGGGACAGGTCTCTGGCAATGAGCAGTTCTTC
>NA|TRBV7-5|TRBJ1-2|NA
CASSPQGQGKVYGYTF
TGTGCCAGCAGCCCGCAGGGACAGGGGAAAGTCTATGGCTACACCTTC
>NA|TRBV5-1|TRBJ1-1|NA
CASNVAGLNTEAFF
TGCGCCAGCAATGTGGCAGGCCTGAACACTGAAGCTTTCTTT
>NA|TRBV19|TRBJ1-5|NA
CASSIKGEFSSSNQPQHF
TGTGCCAGTAGTATCAAGGGGGAGTTCAGTTCTAGCAATCAGCCCCAGCATTTT
>NA|TRBV29-1|TRBJ1-4|NA
CSVEIQAGEKLFF
TGCAGCGTTGAAATCCAGGCGGGGGAAAAACTGTTTTTT
>TRBD2|TRBV6-8|TRBJ2-1|NA
CASSYSEETSGGWEFF
TGTGCCAGCAGTTACTCGGAGGAGACTAGCGGGGGATGGGAGTTCTTC
>NA|TRBV11-3|TRBJ2-1|NA
CASSPAGSPYNEQFF
TGTGCCAGCAGCCCCGCCGGGTCCCCCTACAATGAGCAGTTCTTC
>NA|TRBV6-8|TRBJ1-1|NA
CASRKPGENTEAFF
TGTGCCAGCAGAAAACCAGGGGAGAACACTGAAGCTTTCTTT
>TRBD1|TRBV18|TRBJ2-2|NA
CASSPPGQYTGELFF
TGTGCCAGCTCACCTCCGGGACAGTACACCGGGGAGCTGTTTTTT
>TRBD2|TRBV7-2|TRBJ2-3|NA
CASSPQAGVADTQYF
TGTGCCAGCAGCCCCCAGGCGGGAGTCGCAGATACGCAGTATTTT
>NA|TRBV6-8|TRBJ1-2|few
CASSDYGRADYGYTF
TGTGCCAGCAGTGACTACGGAAGGGCAGACTATGGCTACACCTTC
>NA|TRBV7-4|TRBJ1-2|once
CASSARAPWLGANYGYTF
TGTGCCAGCAGCGCCCGAGCTCCCTGGCTGGGCGCTAACTATGGCTACACCTTC
>NA|TRBV18|TRBJ2-6|NA
CASSPKTGANVLTF
TGTGCCAGCTCACCAAAAACTGGGGCCAACGTCCTGACTTTC
>NA|TRBV18|TRBJ2-5|NA
CASSLLGLGETQYF
TGTGCCAGCTCACTCCTAGGATTGGGAGAGACCCAGTACTTC
>NA|TRBV19|TRBJ2-1|NA
CASSISPGSYNEQFF
TGTGCCAGTAGTATAAGCCCTGGCTCCTACAATGAGCAGTTCTTC
>NA|TRBV5-1|TRBJ1-2|NA
CASSLGTPGMYGYTF
TGCGCCAGCAGCTTGGGGACGCCAGGGATGTATGGCTACACCTTC
>NA|TRBV29-1|TRBJ1-2|NA
CSATNSNYGYTF
TGCAGCGCCACGAATTCTAACTATGGCTACACCTTC
>NA|TRBV10-2|TRBJ2-3|NA
CASSAISSGTQYF
TGCGCCAGCAGTGCGATCTCTTCGGGTACGCAGTATTTT
>TRBD2|TRBV6-8|TRBJ2-1|medium-sized
CAISGSGRVEGEKQFF
TGTGCCATCAGCGGTAGCGGGAGGGTCGAGGGTGAGAAGCAGTTCTTC
>TRBD1|TRBV6-8|TRBJ1-1|NA
CASNRDRGPTEAFF
TGTGCCAGCAACCGGGACAGGGGGCCCACTGAAGCTTTCTTT
>TRBD1|TRBV11-3|TRBJ1-1|few
CASSASGQVNTEAFF
TGTGCCAGCAGCGCCTCGGGACAGGTGAACACTGAAGCTTTCTTT
>NA|TRBV15|TRBJ1-1|few
CATSTWVAGNTEAFF
TGTGCCACCAGCACCTGGGTTGCTGGAAACACTGAAGCTTTCTTT
>TRBD2|TRBV30|TRBJ2-7|NA
CAWSASGEYEQYF
TGTGCCTGGAGTGCCAGCGGGGAATACGAGCAGTACTTC
>NA|TRBV6-8|TRBJ2-7|once
CASRGTAPEQYF
TGTGCCAGCAGAGGGACGGCCCCCGAGCAGTACTTC
>TRBD1|TRBV28|TRBJ1-2|once
CASSGSGTGGYGYTF
TGTGCCAGCAGTGGCTCCGGGACAGGAGGCTATGGCTACACCTTC
>TRBD1|TRBV2|TRBJ2-2|few
CASRGTVGTGELFF
TGTGCCAGCAGAGGGACAGTGGGCACCGGGGAGCTGTTTTTT
>NA|TRBV7-2|TRBJ2-1|NA
CASSRTRDNEQFF
TGTGCCAGCAGCCGAACTAGAGACAATGAGCAGTTCTTC
>TRBD1|TRBV6-7|TRBJ1-5|NA
CATRGQGGNQPQHF
TGTGCCACGAGGGGACAGGGAGGCAATCAGCCCCAGCATTTT
>TRBD1|TRBV6-4|TRBJ1-6|NA
CAIRPGQYSPLHF
TGTGCCATCAGACCGGGACAGTATTCACCCCTCCACTTT
>TRBD2|TRBV10-3|TRBJ2-1|once
CASSEVLAGRTYNEQFF
TGTGCCAGCAGTGAGGTACTAGCGGGGAGAACATACAATGAGCAGTTCTTC
>TRBD1|TRBV15|TRBJ1-4|NA
CATSPGQGDEKLFF
TGTGCCACCAGCCCGGGACAGGGTGATGAAAAACTGTTTTTT
>TRBD2|TRBV19|TRBJ2-7|once
CASSIIGLAGGGTYEQYF
TGTGCCAGTAGTATCATTGGACTAGCGGGAGGAGGCACCTACGAGCAGTACTTC
>TRBD1|TRBV19|TRBJ1-1|NA
CASSISDRPNTEAFF
TGTGCCAGTAGTATCTCGGACAGGCCGAACACTGAAGCTTTCTTT
>NA|TRBV19|TRBJ2-3|NA
CASSIADTQYF
TGTGCCAGTAGTATCGCAGATACGCAGTATTTT
>NA|TRBV30|TRBJ2-7|NA
CAWKGHEKNEQYF
TGTGCCTGGAAGGGACACGAAAAAAACGAGCAGTACTTC
>TRBD2|TRBV18|TRBJ2-7|NA
CASSPLAGGPHEQYF
TGTGCCAGCTCACCGTTAGCGGGAGGGCCCCACGAGCAGTACTTC
>TRBD1|TRBV27|TRBJ1-5|NA
CASSQGQGVRNSNQPQHF
TGTGCCAGCAGCCAGGGACAGGGGGTGAGAAATAGCAATCAGCCCCAGCATTTT
>TRBD2|TRBV11-1|TRBJ2-1|few
CASSPKFPSGRAWWQFF
TGTGCCAGCAGCCCTAAGTTCCCCAGCGGGAGGGCATGGTGGCAGTTCTTC
>TRBD2|TRBV7-6|TRBJ2-3|NA
CASSLEISGSTDTQYF
TGTGCCAGCAGCTTAGAGATTAGCGGGAGTACAGATACGCAGTATTTT